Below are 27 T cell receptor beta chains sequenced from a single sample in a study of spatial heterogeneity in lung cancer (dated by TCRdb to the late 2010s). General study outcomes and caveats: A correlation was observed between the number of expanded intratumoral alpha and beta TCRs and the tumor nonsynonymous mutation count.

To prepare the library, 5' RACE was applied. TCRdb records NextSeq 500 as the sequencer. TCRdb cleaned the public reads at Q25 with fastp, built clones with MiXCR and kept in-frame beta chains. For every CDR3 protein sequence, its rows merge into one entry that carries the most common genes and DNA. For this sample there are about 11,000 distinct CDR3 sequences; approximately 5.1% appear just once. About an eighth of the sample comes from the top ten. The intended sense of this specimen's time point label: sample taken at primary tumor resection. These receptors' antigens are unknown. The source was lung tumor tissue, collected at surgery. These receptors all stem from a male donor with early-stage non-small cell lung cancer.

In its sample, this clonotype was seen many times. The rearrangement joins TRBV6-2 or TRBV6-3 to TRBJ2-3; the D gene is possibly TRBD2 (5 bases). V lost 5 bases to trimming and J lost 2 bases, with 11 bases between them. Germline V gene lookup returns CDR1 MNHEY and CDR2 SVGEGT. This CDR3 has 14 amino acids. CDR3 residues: CASSNSDPTDTQYF. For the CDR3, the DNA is TGTGCCAGCAGTAATAGCGACCCCACAGATACGCAGTATTTT.

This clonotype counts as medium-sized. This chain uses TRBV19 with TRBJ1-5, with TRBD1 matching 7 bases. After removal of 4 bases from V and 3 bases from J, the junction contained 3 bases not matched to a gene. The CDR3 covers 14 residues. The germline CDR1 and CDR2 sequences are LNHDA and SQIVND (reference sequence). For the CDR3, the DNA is TGTGCCAGTAGTAGGGGACAGAACAATCAGCCCCAGCATTTT. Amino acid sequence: CASSRGQNNQPQHF. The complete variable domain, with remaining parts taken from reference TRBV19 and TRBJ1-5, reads DGGITQSPKYLFRKEGQNVTLSCEQNLNHDAMYWYRQDPGQGLRLIYYSQIVNDFQKGDIAEGYSVSREKKESFPLTVTSAQKNPTAFYLCASSRGQNNQPQHFGDGTRLSIL.

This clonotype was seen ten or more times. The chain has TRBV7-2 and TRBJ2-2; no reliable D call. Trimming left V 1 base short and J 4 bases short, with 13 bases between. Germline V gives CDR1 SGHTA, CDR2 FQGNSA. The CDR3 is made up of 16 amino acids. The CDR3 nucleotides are TGTGCCAGCAGCTTAGAACAAGGCAGCTTCACCGGGGAGCTGTTTTTT. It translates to CASSLEQGSFTGELFF. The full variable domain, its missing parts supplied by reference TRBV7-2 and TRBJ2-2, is GAGVSQSPSNKVTEKGKDVELRCDPISGHTALYWYRQSLGQGLEFLIYFQGNSAPDKSGLPSDRFSAERTGGSVSTLTIQRTQQEDSAVYLCASSLEQGSFTGELFFGEGSRLTVL.

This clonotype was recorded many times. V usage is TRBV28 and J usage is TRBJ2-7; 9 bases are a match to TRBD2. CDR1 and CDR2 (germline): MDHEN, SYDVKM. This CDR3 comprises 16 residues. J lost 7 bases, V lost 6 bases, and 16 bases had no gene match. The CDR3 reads CASSQGDVLAGSEQYF. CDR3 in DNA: TGTGCCAGCAGCCAAGGGGATGTGCTAGCGGGATCAGAGCAGTACTTC.

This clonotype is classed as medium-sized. CDR3 nucleotides: TGTGCCATCAGCCGGGACAGCTTTCGCGCAGATACGCAGTATTTT. Encoded protein: CAISRDSFRADTQYF. This chain connects TRBV10-3 to TRBJ2-3; TRBD1 matches at 7 bases. Germline V lookup: CDR1 ENHRY, CDR2 SYGVKD. Trimming cost V 6 bases and J 4 bases; bases outside gene matches: 10. CDR3 length equals 15 residues.

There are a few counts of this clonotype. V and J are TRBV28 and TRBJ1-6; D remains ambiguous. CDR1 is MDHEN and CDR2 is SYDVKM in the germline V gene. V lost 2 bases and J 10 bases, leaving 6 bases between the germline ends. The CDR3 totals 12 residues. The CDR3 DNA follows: TGTGCCAGCAGTTTACTTCCCTCACCCCTCCACTTT. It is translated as CASSLLPSPLHF.

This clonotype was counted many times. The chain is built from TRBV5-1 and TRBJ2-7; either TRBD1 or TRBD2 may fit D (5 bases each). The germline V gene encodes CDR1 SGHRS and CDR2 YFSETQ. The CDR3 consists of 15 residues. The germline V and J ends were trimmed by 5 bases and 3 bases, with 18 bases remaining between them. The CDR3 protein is CASRITSGQIYEQYF. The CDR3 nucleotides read TGCGCCAGCAGGATTACTTCGGGGCAGATCTACGAGCAGTACTTC.

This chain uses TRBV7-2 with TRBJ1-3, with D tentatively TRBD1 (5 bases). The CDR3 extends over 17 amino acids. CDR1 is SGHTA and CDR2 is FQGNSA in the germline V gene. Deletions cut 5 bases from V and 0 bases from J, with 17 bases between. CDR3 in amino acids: CASSRFHPGTSGNTIYF. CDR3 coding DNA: TGTGCCAGCAGCCGATTTCACCCGGGGACCTCTGGAAACACCATATATTTT. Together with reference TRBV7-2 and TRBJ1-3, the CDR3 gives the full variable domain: GAGVSQSPSNKVTEKGKDVELRCDPISGHTALYWYRQSLGQGLEFLIYFQGNSAPDKSGLPSDRFSAERTGGSVSTLTIQRTQQEDSAVYLCASSRFHPGTSGNTIYFGEGSWLTVV.

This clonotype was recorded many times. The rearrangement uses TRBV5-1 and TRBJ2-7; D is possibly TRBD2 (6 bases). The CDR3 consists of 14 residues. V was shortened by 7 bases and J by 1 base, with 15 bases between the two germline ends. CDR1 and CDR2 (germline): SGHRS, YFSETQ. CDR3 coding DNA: TGCGCCAGCGTCCGGGACTCGACTTCCTACGAGCAGTACTTC. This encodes CASVRDSTSYEQYF.

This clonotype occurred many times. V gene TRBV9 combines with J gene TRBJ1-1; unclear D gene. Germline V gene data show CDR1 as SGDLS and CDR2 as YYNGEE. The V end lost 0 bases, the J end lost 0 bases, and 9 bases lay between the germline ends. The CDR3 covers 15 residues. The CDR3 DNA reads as TGTGCCAGCAGCGTAGACCCGGGCCTGAACACTGAAGCTTTCTTT. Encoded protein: CASSVDPGLNTEAFF.

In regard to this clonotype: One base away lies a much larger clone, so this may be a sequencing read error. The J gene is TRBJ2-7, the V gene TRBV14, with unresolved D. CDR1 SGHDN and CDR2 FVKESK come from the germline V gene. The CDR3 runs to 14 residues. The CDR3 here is CASSQDSRAYKQYF. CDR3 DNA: TGTGCCAGCAGCCAAGATAGCAGAGCCTACAAGCAGTACTTC.

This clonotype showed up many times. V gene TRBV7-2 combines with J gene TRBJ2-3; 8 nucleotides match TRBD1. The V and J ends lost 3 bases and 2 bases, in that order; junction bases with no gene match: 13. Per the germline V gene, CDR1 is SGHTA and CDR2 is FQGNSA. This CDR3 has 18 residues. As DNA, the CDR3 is TGTGCCAGCAGCTTCCAGCCTTCCGGGACAGGAGACACAGATACGCAGTATTTT. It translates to CASSFQPSGTGDTDTQYF. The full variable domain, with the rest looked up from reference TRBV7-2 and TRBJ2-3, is GAGVSQSPSNKVTEKGKDVELRCDPISGHTALYWYRQSLGQGLEFLIYFQGNSAPDKSGLPSDRFSAERTGGSVSTLTIQRTQQEDSAVYLCASSFQPSGTGDTDTQYFGPGTRLTVL.

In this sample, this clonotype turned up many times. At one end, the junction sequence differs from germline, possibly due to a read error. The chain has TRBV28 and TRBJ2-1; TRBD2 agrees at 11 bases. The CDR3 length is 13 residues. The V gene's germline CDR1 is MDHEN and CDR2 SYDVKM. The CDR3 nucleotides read TGTGCCAGCAGCCCCTTAACTAGCGGGGGTCCGCTCTTC. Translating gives CASSPLTSGGPLF.

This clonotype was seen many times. The CDR3 protein is CASSNKLAGMDTGELFF. CDR3 coding DNA: TGTGCCAGCAGCAACAAACTAGCGGGGATGGACACCGGGGAGCTGTTTTTT. This rearrangement joins TRBV7-2 to TRBJ2-2; TRBD2 aligns across 10 bases. The CDR3 runs to 17 residues. The trim removed 5 bases at V and 3 bases at J, leaving 9 bases unmatched. Germline CDR1 reads SGHTA; CDR2 reads FQGNSA. Using reference TRBV7-2 and TRBJ2-2 for the parts outside the CDR3, the full variable domain is GAGVSQSPSNKVTEKGKDVELRCDPISGHTALYWYRQSLGQGLEFLIYFQGNSAPDKSGLPSDRFSAERTGGSVSTLTIQRTQQEDSAVYLCASSNKLAGMDTGELFFGEGSRLTVL.

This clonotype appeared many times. CDR3 coding DNA: TGTGCCATCAGTGAGGGAGCCCTAACCTACGAGCAGTACTTC. This sequence encodes CAISEGALTYEQYF. The chain couples TRBV10-3 to TRBJ2-7, with D uncertain. Between the trimmed V and J ends, which lost 2 bases and 2 bases, there was a span of 10 bases. Germline V CDR1 and CDR2: ENHRY, SYGVKD. This CDR3 has 14 amino acids.

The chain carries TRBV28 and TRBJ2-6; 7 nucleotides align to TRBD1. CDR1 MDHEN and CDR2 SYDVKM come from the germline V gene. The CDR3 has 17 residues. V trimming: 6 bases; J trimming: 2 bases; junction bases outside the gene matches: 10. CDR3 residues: CASSSRTGITGANVLTF. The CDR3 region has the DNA TGTGCCAGCAGCTCCAGGACAGGCATCACTGGGGCCAACGTCCTGACTTTC.

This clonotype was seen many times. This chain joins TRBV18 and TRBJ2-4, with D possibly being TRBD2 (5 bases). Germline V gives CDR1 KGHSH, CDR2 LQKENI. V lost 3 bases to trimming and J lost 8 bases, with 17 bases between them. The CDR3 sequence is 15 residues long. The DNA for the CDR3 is TGTGCCAGCTCACCGGGAGACACGGCTATCTACATTCAGTACTTC. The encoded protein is CASSPGDTAIYIQYF. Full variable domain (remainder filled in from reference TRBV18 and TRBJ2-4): NAGVMQNPRHLVRRRGQEARLRCSPMKGHSHVYWYRQLPEEGLKFMVYLQKENIIDESGMPKERFSAEFPKEGPSILRIQQVVRGDSAAYFCASSPGDTAIYIQYFGAGTRLSVL.

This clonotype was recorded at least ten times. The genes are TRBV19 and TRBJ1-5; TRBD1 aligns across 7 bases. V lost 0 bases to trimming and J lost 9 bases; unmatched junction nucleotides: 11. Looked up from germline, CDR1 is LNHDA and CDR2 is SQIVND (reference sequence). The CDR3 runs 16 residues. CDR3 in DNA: TGTGCCAGTAGTATAGATGGGGCAGGGGGTTATCGGCCCCAGCATTTT. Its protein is CASSIDGAGGYRPQHF.

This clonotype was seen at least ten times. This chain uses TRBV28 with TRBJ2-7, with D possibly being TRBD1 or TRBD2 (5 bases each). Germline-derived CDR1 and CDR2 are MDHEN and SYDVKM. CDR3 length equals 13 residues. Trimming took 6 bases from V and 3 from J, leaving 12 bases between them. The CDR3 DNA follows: TGTGCCAGCAGCCTCGGGACCGGCTACGAGCAGTACTTC. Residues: CASSLGTGYEQYF.

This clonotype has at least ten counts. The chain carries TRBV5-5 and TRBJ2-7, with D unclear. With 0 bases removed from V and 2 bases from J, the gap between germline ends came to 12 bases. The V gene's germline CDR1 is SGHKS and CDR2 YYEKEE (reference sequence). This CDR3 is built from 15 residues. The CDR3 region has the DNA TGTGCCAGCAGCTTGGCGGGTGCGATACCCTACGAGCAGTACTTC. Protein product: CASSLAGAIPYEQYF. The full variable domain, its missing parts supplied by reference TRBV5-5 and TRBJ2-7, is DAGVTQSPTHLIKTRGQQVTLRCSPISGHKSVSWYQQVLGQGPQFIFQYYEKEERGRGNFPDRFSARQFPNYSSELNVNALLLGDSALYLCASSLAGAIPYEQYFGPGTRLTVT.

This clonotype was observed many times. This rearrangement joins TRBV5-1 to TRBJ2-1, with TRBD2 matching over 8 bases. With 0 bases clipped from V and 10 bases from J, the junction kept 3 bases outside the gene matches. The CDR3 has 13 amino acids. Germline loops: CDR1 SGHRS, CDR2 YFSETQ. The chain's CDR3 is CASSLGLAGEQFF. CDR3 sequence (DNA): TGCGCCAGCAGCTTGGGTCTAGCGGGCGAGCAGTTCTTC.

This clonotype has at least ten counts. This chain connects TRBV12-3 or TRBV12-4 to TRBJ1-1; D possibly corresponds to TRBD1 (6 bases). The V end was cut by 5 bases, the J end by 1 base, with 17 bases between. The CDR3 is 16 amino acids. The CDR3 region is CASSPDTGSRNTEAFF. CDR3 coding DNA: TGTGCCAGCAGTCCTGATACAGGGAGTAGGAACACTGAAGCTTTCTTT.

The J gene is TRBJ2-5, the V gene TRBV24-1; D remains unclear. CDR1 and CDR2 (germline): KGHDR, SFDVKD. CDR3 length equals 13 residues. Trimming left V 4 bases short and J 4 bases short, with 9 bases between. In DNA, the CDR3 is TGTGCCACCAGTGACCCCTTCCCAGAGACCCAGTACTTC. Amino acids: CATSDPFPETQYF.

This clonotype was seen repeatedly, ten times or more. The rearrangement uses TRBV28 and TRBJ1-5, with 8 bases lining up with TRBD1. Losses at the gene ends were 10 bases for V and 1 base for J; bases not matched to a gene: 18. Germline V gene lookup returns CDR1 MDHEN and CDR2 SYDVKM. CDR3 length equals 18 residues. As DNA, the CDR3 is TGTGCCACCCTATCGACGCAGGGGGCTCGGTTAAGCAATCAGCCCCAGCATTTT. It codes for CATLSTQGARLSNQPQHF.

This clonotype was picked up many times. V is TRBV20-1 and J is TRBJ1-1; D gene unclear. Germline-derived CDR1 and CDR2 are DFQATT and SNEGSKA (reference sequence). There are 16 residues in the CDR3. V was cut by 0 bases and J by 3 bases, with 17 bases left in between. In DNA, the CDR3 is TGCAGTGCTAGAGATGTAAAGGGAAGAACGGACACTGAAGCTTTCTTT. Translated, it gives CSARDVKGRTDTEAFF.

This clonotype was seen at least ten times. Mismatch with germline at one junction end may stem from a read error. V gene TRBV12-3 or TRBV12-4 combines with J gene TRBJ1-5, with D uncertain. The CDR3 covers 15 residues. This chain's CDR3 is CASGLGSGDSQPQHF. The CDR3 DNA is TGTGCCAGCGGTTTGGGTTCCGGTGATAGTCAGCCCCAGCATTTT.

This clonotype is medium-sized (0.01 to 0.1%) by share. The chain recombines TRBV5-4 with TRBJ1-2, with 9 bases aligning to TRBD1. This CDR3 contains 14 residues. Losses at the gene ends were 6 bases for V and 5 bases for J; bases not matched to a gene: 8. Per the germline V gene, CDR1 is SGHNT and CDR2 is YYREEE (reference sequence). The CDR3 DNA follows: TGTGCCAGCAACCAACAGGGGGCCCTTTATGGCTACACCTTC. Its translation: CASNQQGALYGYTF.